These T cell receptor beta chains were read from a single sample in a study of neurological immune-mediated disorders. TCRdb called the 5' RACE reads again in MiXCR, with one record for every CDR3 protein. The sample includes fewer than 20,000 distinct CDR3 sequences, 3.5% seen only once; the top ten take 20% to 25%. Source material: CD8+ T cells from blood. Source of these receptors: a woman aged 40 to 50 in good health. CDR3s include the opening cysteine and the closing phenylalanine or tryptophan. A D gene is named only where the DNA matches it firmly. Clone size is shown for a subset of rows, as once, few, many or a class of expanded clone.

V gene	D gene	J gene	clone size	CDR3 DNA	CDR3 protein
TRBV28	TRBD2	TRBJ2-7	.	TGTGCCAGCAGTTCCCGTCGCCCGACTAGCGGGAGCTCCTACGAGCAGTACTTC	CASSSRRPTSGSSYEQYF
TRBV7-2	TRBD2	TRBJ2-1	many	TGTGCCAGCAGCTTTCTAGCGGGAGGTAATGAGCAGTTCTTC	CASSFLAGGNEQFF
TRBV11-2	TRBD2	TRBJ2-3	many	TGTGCCAGCAGCTCGTCCGGCGGGAGAGAATTTTACACAGATACGCAGTATTTT	CASSSSGGREFYTDTQYF
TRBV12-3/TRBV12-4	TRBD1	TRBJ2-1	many	TGTGCCAGCAGTCCCACAGGGGATATCTTCTTC	CASSPTGDIFF
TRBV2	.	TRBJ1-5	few	TGTGCCAGCAGTGATTCCCACCTCTATAGCAATCAGCCCCAGCATTTT	CASSDSHLYSNQPQHF
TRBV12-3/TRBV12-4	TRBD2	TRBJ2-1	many	TGTGCCAGCAACGTCCCTGGCGGGAGTGTAGATGAGCAGTTCTTC	CASNVPGGSVDEQFF
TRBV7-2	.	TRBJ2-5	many	TGTGCCAGCAGCTCCCTGCCCATAGGGGGGATAATAGGGGCGGAAGAGACCCAGTACTTC	CASSSLPIGGIIGAEETQYF
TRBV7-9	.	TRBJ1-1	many	TGTGCCAGCAGCTTTGAGTTACAGGGCGGGGGAGAAGCTTTCTTT	CASSFELQGGGEAFF
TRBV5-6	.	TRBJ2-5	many	TGTGCCAGCAGCTTGGCCAGCTCAGGGGAACTAGCTTGGCAAGAGACCCAGTACTTC	CASSLASSGELAWQETQYF
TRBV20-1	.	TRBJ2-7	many	TGCAGTGCCTGGGGGAGGCACTACGAGCAGTACTTC	CSAWGRHYEQYF
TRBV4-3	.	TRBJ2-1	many	TGCGCCAGCAGCCAAGTTAGGATCGGGACACTAGCTAATGAGCAGTTCTTC	CASSQVRIGTLANEQFF
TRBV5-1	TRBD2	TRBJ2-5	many	TGCGCCAGCAGCTTGTACGGGGAGGGGGAGACCCAGTACTTC	CASSLYGEGETQYF
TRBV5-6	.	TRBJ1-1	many	TGTGCCAGCAGCTTGTATGACACTGAAGCTTTCTTT	CASSLYDTEAFF
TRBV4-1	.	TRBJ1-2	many	TGCGCCAGCAGCCCAGGGGAAACCTATGGCTACACCTTC	CASSPGETYGYTF
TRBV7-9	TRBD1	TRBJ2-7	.	TGTGCCAGCAGCTTAGTGGCAGGGGGCGCGGTCTACGAGCAGTACTTC	CASSLVAGGAVYEQYF
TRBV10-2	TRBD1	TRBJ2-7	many	TGCGCCAGCAGTGACACGGGACAGGACCCCTACGAGCAGTACTTC	CASSDTGQDPYEQYF
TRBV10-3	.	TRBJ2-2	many	TGTGCCATCAGTGACCTGGGCCGGGATGGCACCGGGGAGCTGTTTTTT	CAISDLGRDGTGELFF
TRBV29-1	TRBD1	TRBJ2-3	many	TGCAGCGTTGGGGGACAGGGGGCCACAGATACGCAGTATTTT	CSVGGQGATDTQYF
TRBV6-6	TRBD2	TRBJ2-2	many	TGTGCCAGCAGTTCTAGCGGAACGAACACCGGGGAGCTGTTTTTT	CASSSSGTNTGELFF
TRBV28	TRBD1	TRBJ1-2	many	TGTGCCAGCAGTTTAGCCCTCACAGGGGCTAACTATGGCTACACCTTC	CASSLALTGANYGYTF
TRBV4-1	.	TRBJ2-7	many	TGCGCCAGCAGCCAAGTTGCGGCAGGATCCTACGAGCAGTACTTC	CASSQVAAGSYEQYF
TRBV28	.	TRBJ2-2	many	TGTGCCAGCAGTCCCAGGAACACCGGGGAGCTGTTTTTT	CASSPRNTGELFF
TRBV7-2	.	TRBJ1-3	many	TGTGCCAGCAGCTTAGAGGGGACGGGAGGAAACACCATATATTTT	CASSLEGTGGNTIYF
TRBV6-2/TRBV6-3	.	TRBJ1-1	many	TGTGCCAGCAGTTCACAGGGCCTTGAAGCTTTCTTT	CASSSQGLEAFF
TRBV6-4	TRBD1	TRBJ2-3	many	TGTGCCAGCAGTGAGGGACAGGGGGCAGATACGCAGTATTTT	CASSEGQGADTQYF
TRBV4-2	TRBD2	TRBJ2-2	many	TGTGCCAGCAGCGGACAATGGGCGGGAGGGCCCCGGAGCACCGGGGAGCTGTTTTTT	CASSGQWAGGPRSTGELFF
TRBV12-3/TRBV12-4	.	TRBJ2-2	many	TGTGCCAGCACCTTTGGATCTGGGGCGAACACCGGGGAGCTGTTTTTT	CASTFGSGANTGELFF
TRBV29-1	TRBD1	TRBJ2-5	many	TGCAGCGGGGGGCCGACAGGGGTTATAGAGACCCAGTACTTC	CSGGPTGVIETQYF
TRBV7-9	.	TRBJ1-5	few	TGTGCCAGCAGCTCCACCGCAGGGCAAGGATATCAGCCCCAGCATTTT	CASSSTAGQGYQPQHF
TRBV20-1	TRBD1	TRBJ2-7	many	TGCAGGGCGCCGGGGCCAGGGGGCTCCTACGAGCAGTACTTC	CRAPGPGGSYEQYF
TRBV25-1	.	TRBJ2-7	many	TGTGCCAGCAGTGAATCCGCCCACGAGCAGTACTTC	CASSESAHEQYF